This T cell receptor beta chain was sequenced for a study of T cells after yellow fever vaccination (dated 2019 in TCRdb). Describing the broader study: The SMART-Seq v4 Ultra Low Input RNA kit was used to prepare libraries from fractions with low cell numbers. The cohort comprised two healthy male donors, one aged 18 to 30 and one aged 30 to 40 years. To follow T-cell clones before and after both primary and booster YFV17D yellow fever vaccination, bulk TCR alpha and beta repertoires underwent longitudinal sequencing. Blood was collected at multiple timepoints before and after primary and secondary immunization, and bulk PBMC replicates and cell subsets were isolated.

Interpreted using the paper, the treatment or condition label stands for: live attenuated yellow fever vaccine strain. PBMCs were isolated from peripheral blood using a standard Ficoll-Paque protocol. Dynabeads CD4 and CD8 positive selection kits were used to isolate CD4 and CD8 T-cell fractions. TriZol was used to extract RNA from bulk PBMCs, from CD4 and CD8 fractions, and from dextramer-positive and dextramer-negative fractions. CDR1 DFQATT and CDR2 SNEGSKA are derived from the germline V gene (reference sequence). V has 3 bases trimmed and J has 1 base trimmed; junction bases matching no gene number 9. The CDR3 covers 16 residues, taking in both the cysteine and the phenylalanine. Only the CDR3 region is kept as DNA, spanning 48 bases read in frame from base 1. What the research found in general, with its limitations: A small share of clonotypes was detected in both CD4 and CD8 compartments, with the overlap likely arising from convergent recombination. Because only a couple of donors were included in the study, the extent to which the findings can be generalized is limited. Compared with the primary T-cell response, the secondary T-cell response was faster but weaker, reaching its peak on day 5 rather than on day 15. After the booster, most clones that had expanded after primary vaccination were detected again (around 95% of CD4 and 88% of CD8), suggesting broad maintenance of memory. FACS-sorted repertoires could contain abundant contaminating clonotypes from the bulk population, so computational filtering was required.

TCR cDNA was synthesized by 5'RACE template switching, through which a universal primer site and unique molecular identifiers were introduced. cDNA synthesis was primed from both the TCR alpha and TCR beta constant segments. Library amplification used two PCR steps, and the second PCR step added sample barcodes and sequencing adapters. Sequencing of the libraries was done on either Illumina HiSeq 2500 (2x100 bp) or NovaSeq (2x150 bp). The paper's processing steps were these. Reads were demultiplexed and collapsed into UMI consensus sequences with MIGEC, and V(D)J alignment was performed with MiXCR. Using edgeR on replicate PBMC samples, clonotypes were called vaccine-responding if FDR was below 0.01 and the log2 fold change was above 5 up to day 15. Each bulk clonotype was labeled CD4 or CD8 based on which sequenced repertoire, CD4 or CD8, contained the clonotype at higher abundance. TCRdb reprocessing: public reads trimmed at Q25 with fastp, clones called with MiXCR, in-frame beta chains kept. Here each entry gathers all rows of one CDR3 protein and keeps the most common genes and DNA. The V and J calls reflect TCRdb's pipeline rather than the authors' work. This sample holds about 230,000 distinct CDR3 sequences; approximately 6.3% were observed only once. The ten largest clones represent approximately 0.99% of the sample.

Notes on this clonotype: Its cognate antigen has yet to be identified. The sample holds no much larger clone one base away, and base qualities are not on file.

The rearranged segments are TRBV20-1 and TRBJ2-1; 7 central bases correspond to TRBD2. Sample: CD4+ T cells sorted from PBMCs, taken on the day of the yellow fever booster vaccination. The origin of this receptor is a man aged 30 to 45 who received the YFV17D yellow fever vaccine. The nucleotides are TGCAGTGCTAGGAACCCGGGGGGAGGTTCCTACAATGAGCAGTTCTTC. This encodes CSARNPGGGSYNEQFF.